This T cell receptor (beta chain) was documented in a study of blood T cell repertoires in COVID-19. The wider study: PBMCs, B-cell-depleted T cells, or T cells provided the cDNA or gDNA that made up the material.

CDR3 size: 12 residues. V was pared by 1 base and J by 8 bases, with 4 bases of the junction left unmatched. The germline V gene has CDR1 SQVTM and CDR2 ANQGSEA. Produced via immunoSEQ multiplex PCR; TCRdb's table is partial and in-frame only. Counted here are roughly 100,000 clones, 75% to 90% occurring once; the ten biggest clones make up roughly a quarter. This clone was counted between two and nine times. The sample was peripheral blood. This sequence was found in a man in his fifties or sixties with acute or convalescent COVID-19. The chain joins TRBV29-1 to TRBJ1-1, with TRBD1 matching 7 bases. The DNA for the CDR3 is TGCAGCGTTGAAGGGGACAGTAAGGAAGCTTTCTTT. Translation gives CSVEGDSKEAFF. The entire variable domain, with the rest obtained from reference TRBV29-1 and TRBJ1-1, is as follows: SAVISQKPSRDICQRGTSLTIQCQVDSQVTMMFWYRQQPGQSLTLIATANQGSEATYESGFVIDKFPISRPNLTFSTLTVSNMSPEDSSIYLCSVEGDSKEAFFGQGTRLTVV.